The rows below give T cell receptor beta chains drawn from one sample of a study of blood T cells in healthy people across ages. A single record per CDR3 protein comes from TCRdb applying MiXCR to the 5' RACE reads. The profile shows about 1.8 million distinct CDR3 sequences, about 49% of them singletons. Sample: blood. These receptors originate from a woman between 40 and 50 years old in good health. The CDR3 runs from the conserved cysteine through the conserved F or W. D genes are given only for firm matches. Only part of the rows carry a size: once, few, many, or a class if the clone is expanded.

v_call	d_call	clone_size	j_call	cdr3_aa	cdr3_nt
TRBV11-2	.	.	TRBJ1-1	CASRPIIREETEAFF	TGTGCCAGCAGACCTATTATAAGGGAAGAGACTGAAGCTTTCTTT
TRBV11-1	.	few	TRBJ2-3	CASSLASQAGPQYF	TGTGCCAGCAGCTTAGCATCTCAGGCGGGACCACAGTATTTT
TRBV29-1	.	.	TRBJ2-1	CSVGRASYNEQFF	TGCAGCGTTGGCAGGGCCTCCTACAATGAGCAGTTCTTC
TRBV6-2/TRBV6-3	.	.	TRBJ2-5	CASSYHGGGRETQYF	TGTGCCAGCAGTTACCATGGAGGGGGCAGAGAGACCCAGTACTTC
TRBV28	.	once	TRBJ1-1	CASSLGRQGLDGAFF	TGTGCCAGCAGTTTAGGGCGCCAGGGGTTGGACGGAGCTTTCTTT
TRBV5-5	TRBD1	few	TRBJ2-7	CASSGPGQLYEQYF	TGTGCCAGCAGCGGACCGGGACAGCTCTACGAGCAGTACTTC
TRBV2	.	few	TRBJ2-5	CASRPPAGNHETQYF	TGTGCCAGCAGGCCCCCAGCAGGAAACCACGAGACCCAGTACTTC
TRBV7-6	.	few	TRBJ2-3	CASSSHGWSTDTQYF	TGTGCCAGCAGCTCCCATGGGTGGAGCACAGATACGCAGTATTTT
TRBV6-5	TRBD2	.	TRBJ2-3	CASSYSGISGGATDTQYF	TGTGCCAGCAGTTACTCGGGAATTAGCGGGGGAGCCACAGATACGCAGTATTTT
TRBV5-1	TRBD1	.	TRBJ1-1	CASSYTGGLNTEAFF	TGCGCCAGCAGCTATACAGGGGGCTTAAACACTGAAGCTTTCTTT
TRBV29-1	TRBD2	few	TRBJ2-3	CSVGPSGGPGDTQYF	TGCAGCGTTGGGCCTAGCGGGGGTCCAGGGGATACGCAGTATTTT
TRBV20-1	TRBD1	few	TRBJ1-5	CSAQGQGNQPQHF	TGCAGTGCCCAAGGACAGGGGAATCAGCCCCAGCATTTT
TRBV6-2/TRBV6-3	TRBD1	.	TRBJ2-1	CASRAGTGSGEQFF	TGTGCCAGCAGAGCCGGGACAGGGTCGGGAGAGCAGTTCTTC
TRBV20-1	TRBD1	many	TRBJ2-1	CSARQGAYNEQFF	TGCAGTGCTAGACAGGGGGCTTACAATGAGCAGTTCTTC
TRBV7-9	.	.	TRBJ2-1	CASSLRQEEAEQFF	TGTGCCAGCAGCTTAAGACAGGAGGAGGCTGAGCAGTTCTTC
TRBV6-2/TRBV6-3	TRBD2	few	TRBJ2-7	CASSYHLTGLAGAGYEQYF	TGTGCCAGCAGTTACCACCTTACGGGACTAGCGGGGGCCGGGTACGAGCAGTACTTC
TRBV7-9	.	.	TRBJ1-2	CASSLGGSGVYGYTF	TGTGCCAGCAGCCTTGGGGGTAGTGGGGTCTATGGCTACACCTTC
TRBV20-1	TRBD1	.	TRBJ1-1	CSTISPIGTENTEAFF	TGCAGTACCATTTCGCCGATCGGGACAGAGAACACTGAAGCTTTCTTT
TRBV4-2	.	.	TRBJ1-4	CASSQDPRGKGEKLFF	TGTGCCAGCAGCCAAGATCCACGGGGGAAGGGTGAAAAACTGTTTTTT
TRBV4-3	.	many	TRBJ2-5	CASSQDRKETQYF	TGCGCCAGCAGCCAAGATAGGAAAGAGACCCAGTACTTC
TRBV11-2	.	.	TRBJ2-7	CASSSGGWVQYF	TGTGCCAGCAGCTCCGGGGGTTGGGTGCAGTACTTC
TRBV25-1	.	few	TRBJ2-5	CASSEYWSDKQETQYF	TGTGCCAGCAGTGAATATTGGTCAGACAAGCAAGAGACCCAGTACTTC
TRBV27	.	.	TRBJ2-6	CASSPIMPIRRSGANVLTF	TGTGCCAGCAGTCCGATTATGCCCATACGGCGCTCTGGGGCCAACGTCCTGACTTTC
TRBV9	TRBD2	.	TRBJ2-7	CASSPTTSGGAPHEQYF	TGTGCCAGCAGCCCCACGACTAGCGGGGGGGCCCCCCACGAGCAGTACTTC
TRBV7-2	TRBD2	few	TRBJ2-1	CASSLLTPASGGFNEQFF	TGTGCCAGCAGCTTACTTACCCCGGCTAGCGGGGGCTTCAATGAGCAGTTCTTC
TRBV10-3	TRBD1	.	TRBJ2-3	CAIIESGTADTQYF	TGTGCCATCATTGAGTCAGGGACAGCAGATACGCAGTATTTT
TRBV6-6	.	few	TRBJ2-4	CASSYSKDSLAKNIQYF	TGTGCCAGCAGTTACTCGAAGGACAGCCTAGCCAAAAACATTCAGTACTTC
TRBV24-1	.	.	TRBJ2-3	CATSEFSDADTQYF	TGTGCCACCAGTGAATTCTCCGATGCAGATACGCAGTATTTT
TRBV20-1	TRBD2	.	TRBJ2-7	CSARGASGGIYEQYF	TGCAGTGCTAGAGGCGCTAGCGGGGGGATATACGAGCAGTACTTC
TRBV11-2	.	.	TRBJ1-1	CASSLVLQERDTEAFF	TGTGCCAGCAGCTTAGTATTGCAGGAAAGAGACACTGAAGCTTTCTTT
TRBV15	TRBD1	.	TRBJ2-1	CATSSRDRANEQFF	TGTGCCACCAGCAGCCGGGACAGGGCTAATGAGCAGTTCTTC
TRBV7-9	TRBD1	few	TRBJ2-1	CASSQLGTGYNEQFF	TGTGCCAGCAGCCAACTCGGGACAGGGTACAATGAGCAGTTCTTC
TRBV5-6	TRBD2	few	TRBJ2-3	CASSLTSGGAEDTQYF	TGTGCCAGCAGCCTGACTAGCGGGGGGGCTGAAGATACGCAGTATTTT
TRBV4-2	TRBD1	many	TRBJ2-7	CASSQRDRGPYEQYF	TGTGCCAGCAGCCAGCGTGACAGGGGACCCTACGAGCAGTACTTC
TRBV2	.	.	TRBJ2-3	CASITGTTQYF	TGTGCCAGCATCACCGGGACTACGCAGTATTTT
TRBV20-1	.	few	TRBJ2-7	CSARDSRVTYEQYF	TGCAGTGCTAGAGATAGCAGGGTTACCTACGAGCAGTACTTC
TRBV7-9	.	.	TRBJ1-1	CASSLAGLQGRAFF	TGTGCCAGCAGCTTAGCTGGCCTCCAGGGTAGAGCTTTCTTT
TRBV7-2	.	.	TRBJ2-5	CASSSRGAVAGAFYNEQYF	TGCGCCAGCAGCTCTAGAGGAGCCGTCGCGGGGGCATTCTACAATGAGCAGTACTTC
TRBV12-3/TRBV12-4	.	few	TRBJ1-2	CASSHGLTNYGYTF	TGTGCCAGCAGTCACGGACTGACTAACTATGGCTACACCTTC
TRBV12-5	.	.	TRBJ2-1	CASGLYPDRYNERFF	TGTGCTAGTGGTTTGTACCCCGACAGATACAATGAGCGGTTCTTC
TRBV6-2/TRBV6-3	.	.	TRBJ2-7	CASSYQGSASEQYF	TGTGCCAGCAGTTACCAAGGGTCGGCCTCCGAGCAGTACTTC
TRBV5-5	.	few	TRBJ1-5	CASSYNPDQPQHF	TGTGCCAGCAGCTACAACCCAGATCAGCCCCAGCATTTT
TRBV6-1	.	.	TRBJ1-6	CASSGDTDNSPLHF	TGTGCCAGCAGTGGGGACACAGATAATTCACCCCTCCACTTT
TRBV5-6	.	.	TRBJ2-5	CASSLAVGATGTQYF	TGTGCCAGCAGCTTGGCGGTAGGCGCTACAGGGACCCAGTACTTC
TRBV29-1	TRBD1	few	TRBJ2-3	CSADPGTGGTDTQYF	TGCAGCGCGGACCCCGGGACAGGTGGCACAGATACGCAGTATTTT